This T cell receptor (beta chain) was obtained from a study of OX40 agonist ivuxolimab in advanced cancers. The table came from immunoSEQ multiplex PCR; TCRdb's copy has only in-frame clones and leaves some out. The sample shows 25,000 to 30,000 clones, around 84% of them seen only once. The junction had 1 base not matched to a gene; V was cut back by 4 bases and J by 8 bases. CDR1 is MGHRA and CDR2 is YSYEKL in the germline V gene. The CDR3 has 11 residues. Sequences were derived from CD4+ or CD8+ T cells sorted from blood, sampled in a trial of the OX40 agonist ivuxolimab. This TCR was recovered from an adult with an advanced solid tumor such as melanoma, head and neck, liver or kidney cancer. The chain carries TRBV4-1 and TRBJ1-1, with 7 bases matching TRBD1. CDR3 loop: CASSPGQEAFF. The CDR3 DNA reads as TGCGCCAGCAGCCCGGGACAGGAAGCTTTCTTT.